Listed below are T cell receptor beta chains from one sample, sequenced in a study of cytomegalovirus exposure and HLA in healthy donors. Libraries were prepared by immunoSEQ multiplex PCR; TCRdb keeps only in-frame clonotypes and omits some of them. This listing includes approximately 150,000 clones. The sample consisted of PBMCs. The source of these receptors is a woman in her thirties or forties in good health and CMV-seronegative. Both conserved end residues are part of each CDR3. A D gene is named only where the DNA matches it firmly.

j_gene	d_gene	v_gene	CDR3aa	CDR3nt
TRBJ2-3	TRBD1	TRBV5-1	CASSSTGTGGLADTQYF	TGCGCCAGCAGCTCCACTGGGACAGGGGGTCTCGCAGATACGCAGTATTTT
TRBJ2-2	-	TRBV5-4	CASSRSVATTTGELFF	TGTGCCAGCAGCCGTTCTGTAGCTACCACCACCGGGGAGCTGTTTTTT
TRBJ2-2	TRBD2	TRBV4-2	CASSQVSLSGGAGTGELFF	TGTGCCAGCAGCCAAGTGTCTCTCTCGGGGGGGGCGGGCACCGGGGAGCTGTTTTTT
TRBJ2-5	-	TRBV10-3	CAIRSDGRQMTQYF	TGTGCCATCAGATCCGACGGAAGACAGATGACCCAGTACTTC
TRBJ2-1	-	TRBV7-5	CARSFRNNEQFF	TGTGCCAGAAGCTTTAGAAATAATGAGCAGTTCTTC
TRBJ1-1	-	TRBV7-9	CASSKQGVNTEAFF	TGTGCCAGCAGCAAACAGGGTGTGAACACTGAAGCTTTCTTT
TRBJ1-5	TRBD1	TRBV28	CASSPRTGGSNQPQHF	TGTGCCAGCAGTCCCCGGACAGGGGGGAGCAATCAGCCCCAGCATTTT
TRBJ1-5	TRBD1	TRBV6-6	CAVSGTGGNQPQHF	TGTGCCGTTTCCGGGACAGGGGGCAATCAGCCCCAGCATTTT
TRBJ2-3	TRBD2	TRBV29-1	CSVTVAGLGTQYF	TGCAGCGTTACGGTAGCGGGGTTGGGTACGCAGTATTTT
TRBJ1-4	TRBD1	TRBV2	CASRGDRGYEKLFF	TGTGCCAGCAGGGGGGACAGGGGATATGAAAAACTGTTTTTT
TRBJ1-2	-	TRBV5-1	CASSLAGFSGYTF	TGCGCCAGCAGCTTGGCGGGGTTCAGTGGCTACACCTTC
TRBJ1-4	-	TRBV29-1	CSGTSGSTNEKLFF	TGCAGCGGGACCTCAGGGTCTACTAATGAAAAACTGTTTTTT
TRBJ1-2	TRBD1	TRBV4-3	CASSQDLSRTGNNYGYTF	TGCGCCAGCAGCCAAGACCTCAGCCGGACAGGGAATAACTATGGCTACACCTTC
TRBJ1-1	-	TRBV2	CAGKFSGRGAFF	TGTGCCGGCAAATTTAGTGGGCGAGGGGCTTTCTTT
TRBJ1-3	TRBD1	TRBV14	CASSQIRGRTGNTIYF	TGTGCCAGCAGCCAAATCAGGGGGCGCACGGGAAACACCATATATTTT
TRBJ2-2	TRBD1	TRBV5-4	CASSLGQGNTGELFF	TGTGCCAGCAGCCTGGGACAGGGGAACACCGGGGAGCTGTTTTTT
TRBJ2-2	-	TRBV9	CASNPGPSRTGELFF	TGTGCCAGCAACCCCGGTCCTTCGAGGACCGGGGAGCTGTTTTTT
TRBJ1-4	TRBD1	TRBV7-9	CASSIDRGLGEKLFF	TGTGCCAGCAGCATAGACAGGGGTTTAGGGGAAAAACTGTTTTTT
TRBJ1-6	-	TRBV27	CASSLSWGGSPLHF	TGTGCCAGCAGTTTATCTTGGGGAGGCTCACCCCTCCACTTT
TRBJ2-7	TRBD1	TRBV29-1	CSANRGRGEQYF	TGCAGCGCAAACAGGGGGCGCGGCGAGCAGTACTTC
TRBJ1-2	-	TRBV25-1	CASRDTAPGDYGYTF	TGTGCCAGCAGGGATACAGCGCCCGGGGACTATGGCTACACCTTC
TRBJ2-5	-	TRBV2	CASSRSRTQETQYF	TGTGCCAGCAGTAGATCGAGGACTCAAGAGACCCAGTACTTC
TRBJ2-1	TRBD2	TRBV5-1	CASSFSGGGREQFF	TGCGCCAGCAGCTTTAGCGGGGGGGGGAGAGAGCAGTTCTTC
TRBJ1-1	TRBD1	TRBV10-3	CAIRTGTPNTEAFF	TGTGCCATCAGGACAGGGACGCCCAACACTGAAGCTTTCTTT
TRBJ2-2	-	TRBV5-4	CASGPGRGDTGELFF	TGTGCCAGCGGCCCAGGGAGGGGGGACACCGGGGAGCTGTTTTTT
TRBJ1-1	TRBD1	TRBV7-9	CASSLRTGGNTEAFF	TGTGCCAGCAGCTTACGAACAGGGGGGAACACTGAAGCTTTCTTT
TRBJ1-5	TRBD1	TRBV19	CASSGQGAESNQPQHF	TGTGCCAGTAGTGGACAGGGGGCGGAGAGCAATCAGCCCCAGCATTTT
TRBJ2-2	TRBD2	TRBV4-3	CASSQDESSGGYSNTGELFF	TGCGCCAGCAGCCAAGATGAGAGTAGCGGGGGCTACTCCAATACCGGGGAGCTGTTTTTT
TRBJ1-2	TRBD1	TRBV4-3	CASSQEPQGAQNYGYTF	TGCGCCAGCAGCCAAGAACCACAGGGGGCGCAGAACTATGGCTACACCTTC